The 30 T cell receptor beta chains in this list originate from one sample, sequenced in a study of blood T cell repertoires in COVID-19. Repertoires were generated with immunoSEQ multiplex PCR, while TCRdb's copy carries only in-frame clones and drops some. The sample lists 200,000 to 300,000 clones, 80% to 90% seen once, with roughly 1.9% in the top ten. Source material: peripheral blood. All receptors come from a young man with active or convalescent COVID-19.

This clone was detected only once. The rearrangement joins TRBV3-1 (or the pseudogene TRBV3-2) to TRBJ2-2; 7 positions agree with TRBD1. The V and J ends lost 4 bases and 1 base, in that order; junction bases with no gene match: 15. The CDR3 runs to 19 residues. Germline loops: CDR1 LGHDT, CDR2 YNNKEL (reference sequence). CDR3 in amino acids: CASSRGGIGVAWNTGELFF. DNA for the CDR3: TGTGCCAGCAGCCGAGGGGGCATTGGGGTAGCTTGGAACACCGGGGAGCTGTTTTTT.

The V gene is TRBV19, the J gene TRBJ1-1; TRBD1 might be the D (5 bases). V shed 6 bases and J shed 3 bases, with 14 bases lying between them. The CDR3 loop spans 14 amino acids. Germline CDR1 reads LNHDA; CDR2 reads SQIVND (reference sequence). The CDR3 coding sequence is TGTGCCAGTAGGCTCAAACAGGCGGACACTGAAGCTTTCTTT. Translation: CASRLKQADTEAFF.

The chain combines TRBV7-9 with TRBJ2-7, with TRBD1 matching 10 bases. The V segment lost 5 bases and the J segment 6 bases; nucleotides outside the gene matches: 13. This CDR3 is built from 16 residues. Germline CDR1 reads SEHNR; CDR2 reads FQNEAQ (reference sequence). CDR3 amino acids: CASSPNRDRGLGEQYF. Here the CDR3 DNA reads TGTGCCAGCAGCCCCAACCGGGACAGGGGTTTGGGCGAGCAGTACTTC.

This clone has only one observation. V is TRBV2 and J is TRBJ1-4; possibly TRBD1 for D (6 bases). V shed 10 bases and J shed 5 bases, with 14 bases lying between them. The CDR3 totals 13 residues. CDR1 is SNHLY and CDR2 is FYNNEI in the germline V gene. The CDR3 region is CATMDSPNEKLFF. In DNA form, the CDR3 reads TGTGCCACCATGGACAGTCCAAATGAAAAACTGTTTTTT.

V gene TRBV7-2 combines with J gene TRBJ2-6; TRBD1 matches 8 bases. V gave up 5 bases and J gave up 0 bases; unmatched junction bases: 6. Looked up from germline, CDR1 is SGHTA and CDR2 is FQGNSA. This CDR3 has 17 residues. CDR3 residues: CASSPQGATSGANVLTF. The CDR3 coding sequence is TGTGCCAGCAGCCCCCAGGGGGCTACCTCTGGGGCCAACGTCCTGACTTTC.

This rearrangement joins TRBV27 to TRBJ1-1; D gene ambiguous. The CDR3 is 13 amino acids. The V and J ends lost 5 bases and 5 bases respectively, with 12 bases between them. CDR1 is MNHEY, CDR2 SMNVEV, per germline (reference sequence). The CDR3 DNA is TGTGCCAGCAGTACGATGCGTAAAACTGAAGCTTTCTTT. Protein product: CASSTMRKTEAFF.

The chain uses TRBV2 and TRBJ2-3; 11 nucleotides align to TRBD2. There are 17 residues in the CDR3. Per germline, CDR1 SNHLY and CDR2 FYNNEI. Trimming cost V 4 bases and J 0 bases; bases outside gene matches: 6. The CDR3 sequence: CASSGLAGGASTDTQYF. The CDR3 DNA follows: TGTGCCAGCAGTGGTCTAGCGGGGGGCGCTAGCACAGATACGCAGTATTTT.

The J gene is TRBJ1-1, the V gene TRBV5-5, with 8 nucleotides matching TRBD1. Germline loops: CDR1 SGHKS, CDR2 YYEKEE (reference sequence). V gave up 3 bases and J gave up 7 bases; unmatched junction bases: 11. The CDR3 contains 15 residues. CDR3 DNA: TGTGCCAGCAGCTCCCGGGACAGGCCTGGGGGTGAAGCTTTCTTT. Its protein is CASSSRDRPGGEAFF.

This clone appeared once. The V gene is TRBV30, the J gene TRBJ2-5; D possibly corresponds to TRBD2 (7 bases). The CDR3 runs to 15 residues. Germline V gene sequence: CDR1 GTSNPN, CDR2 SVGIG (reference sequence). V was cut by 0 bases and J by 5 bases, with 16 bases left in between. The CDR3 coding sequence is TGTGCCTGGAGTGTGGGGGGGGGCCTTATGGAGACCCAGTACTTC. This codes for CAWSVGGGLMETQYF. The whole variable domain, remainder taken from reference TRBV30 and TRBJ2-5, is SQTIHQWPATLVQPVGSPLSLECTVEGTSNPNLYWYRQAAGRGLQLLFYSVGIGQISSEVPQNLSASRPQDRQFILSSKKLLLSDSGFYLCAWSVGGGLMETQYFGPGTRLLVL.

The chain employs TRBV5-1 and TRBJ2-3; perhaps TRBD1 as D (6 bases). CDR3 length: 14 residues. Germline-derived CDR1 and CDR2 are SGHRS and YFSETQ. Trimming removed 2 bases from V and 5 bases from J, with 12 bases in between. CDR3 bases: TGCGCCAGCAGCTTAGGACAGAGTTTAGATACGCAGTATTTT. This sequence encodes CASSLGQSLDTQYF.

This chain links TRBV5-1 with TRBJ1-6, with 10 bases matching TRBD1. Trimming removed 4 bases from V and 12 bases from J; junction bases left unmatched: 10. Germline assignment: CDR1 SGHRS and CDR2 YFSETQ. There are 15 residues in the CDR3. Written as DNA, the CDR3 is TGCGCCAGCAGCGGGGAGACAGGGGGCGCGGGACCCCTCCACTTT. Amino acid sequence: CASSGETGGAGPLHF.

The rearrangement joins TRBV12-3 or TRBV12-4 to TRBJ2-3; no definite D call. Trimming removed 5 bases at V and 2 bases at J, with 5 bases between. The CDR3 contains 12 residues. For the CDR3, the DNA is TGTGCCAGCAGTCTAAACACAGATACGCAGTATTTT. As protein: CASSLNTDTQYF.

The rearrangement uses TRBV4-1 and TRBJ1-5, with D unresolved. The CDR3 consists of 14 residues. Between the trimmed V and J ends, which lost 4 bases and 9 bases, there was a span of 16 bases. Per germline, CDR1 MGHRA and CDR2 YSYEKL. CDR3 DNA sequence: TGCGCCAGCAGCCTACAAAAGGCGGGTTTGCCCCAGCATTTT. This codes for CASSLQKAGLPQHF.

V and J are TRBV19 and TRBJ2-2, with a weak D call TRBD2 (5 bases). The CDR3 length is 15 residues. The V gene lost 4 bases and the J gene lost 4 bases, with 13 bases spanning the gap. Germline CDR1 reads LNHDA; CDR2 reads SQIVND (reference sequence). CDR3 bases: TGTGCCAGTAGTAAGAGGACCACTAGCACCGGGGAGCTGTTTTTT. This gives the protein CASSKRTTSTGELFF.

The chain combines TRBV4-1 with TRBJ1-1; D possibly corresponds to TRBD1 (5 bases). The CDR3 is made up of 14 amino acids. CDR1 MGHRA and CDR2 YSYEKL come from the germline V gene. V dropped 3 bases and J dropped 1 base, with 9 bases sitting between them. The CDR3 protein is CASSHSDRNTEAFF. The CDR3, as DNA: TGCGCCAGCAGCCATTCCGACAGGAACACTGAAGCTTTCTTT.

This sequence joins TRBV6-5 and TRBJ2-7; weak D call: TRBD2 (6 bases). This CDR3 spans 13 amino acids. CDR1 MNHEY and CDR2 SVGAGI come from the germline V gene. V was clipped by 6 bases and J by 6 bases, with 15 bases between them. The CDR3 region has the DNA TGTGCCAGCAGATCGGAGGGGAACCTCGAGCAGTACTTC. Its translation is CASRSEGNLEQYF.

The genes are TRBV2 and TRBJ1-5; D gene ambiguous. The CDR3 extends over 15 amino acids. Trimming took off 6 bases at V and 0 bases at J, with 12 bases between the two ends. Germline V CDR1 and CDR2: SNHLY, FYNNEI. This CDR3 reads CASRYGLDSNQPQHF. DNA for the CDR3: TGTGCCAGCAGATATGGACTGGATAGCAATCAGCCCCAGCATTTT.

V and J are TRBV2 and TRBJ1-5, with 8 bases matching TRBD1. From germline, CDR1 is SNHLY and CDR2 FYNNEI. This CDR3 region has 15 residues. The V and J ends lost 4 bases and 4 bases, in that order; junction bases with no gene match: 6. The CDR3 region is CASSVQGASNQPQHF. DNA of the CDR3: TGTGCCAGCAGTGTGCAGGGGGCATCAAATCAGCCCCAGCATTTT.

The V gene is TRBV4-3, the J gene TRBJ2-1; D is uncertain. From germline, CDR1 is LGHNA and CDR2 YSLEER. This CDR3 is 16 amino acids long. V lost 1 base and J 3 bases, leaving 13 bases between the germline ends. CDR3 coding DNA: TGCGCCAGCAGCCAAGTTCCGGAGAACCTCTACAATGAGCAGTTCTTC. Residues: CASSQVPENLYNEQFF.

This chain uses TRBV30 with TRBJ2-5, with D uncertain. Germline assignment: CDR1 GTSNPN and CDR2 SVGIG (reference sequence). This CDR3 has 11 amino acids. The V end lost 0 bases, the J end lost 4 bases, and 3 bases lay between the germline ends. The CDR3 region is CAWSVGETQYF. The DNA of the CDR3 is TGTGCCTGGAGTGTCGGAGAGACCCAGTACTTC.

This sequence joins TRBV3-1 (or the pseudogene TRBV3-2) and TRBJ2-5; 9 nucleotides agree with TRBD1. Trimming at V came to 3 bases and at J to 4 bases, leaving 6 bases not matched to a gene. Germline lookup yields CDR1 LGHDT and CDR2 YNNKEL (reference sequence). The CDR3 length is 15 residues. CDR3 residues: CASSHKRGQGETQYF. Written as DNA, the CDR3 is TGTGCCAGCAGCCATAAACGGGGACAGGGAGAGACCCAGTACTTC.

The V gene is TRBV4-3, the J gene TRBJ1-3, with TRBD1 identical over 8 bases. CDR3 length: 14 amino acids. Per the germline V gene, CDR1 is LGHNA and CDR2 is YSLEER. J lost 8 bases, V lost 4 bases, and 7 bases had no gene match. CDR3 nucleotides: TGCGCCAGCAGCCCGGGACAGGACGCGGACACCATATATTTT. It codes for CASSPGQDADTIYF.

About this clone: Lacking the conserved final phenylalanine or tryptophan, this CDR3 likely reflects a read error. No DNA is shown, since the ends of the CDR3 on it are uncertain; the CDR3 is the one TCRdb lists. The genes are TRBV20-1 and TRBJ1-4; the table's D call, TRBD1, was not checked against the DNA. Looked up from germline, CDR1 is DFQATT and CDR2 is SNEGSKA (reference sequence). The CDR3 is 11 amino acids in total, end residues counted. The CDR3 sequence: CSASTGSLSGI.

The rearrangement links TRBV11-1 to TRBJ2-7; 12 positions match TRBD2. The germline CDR1 and CDR2 sequences are SGHAT and FQDESV (reference sequence). Trimming took 2 bases from V and 1 from J; bases not matched to a gene: 0. The CDR3 consists of 15 residues. CDR3 DNA: TGTGCCAGCAGCTTACTAGCGGGGGGGTCCTACGAGCAGTACTTC. This sequence encodes CASSLLAGGSYEQYF.

V and J are TRBV25-1 and TRBJ2-2; D might be TRBD2 (6 bases). The CDR3 runs 18 residues. The germline gives CDR1 MGHDK, CDR2 SYGVNS. V dropped 1 base and J dropped 4 bases, with 19 bases sitting between them. In nucleotides, the CDR3 is TGTGCCAGCAGTGAATCAGTTGGGGGGACTTCAGGCACCGGGGAGCTGTTTTTT. Translated: CASSESVGGTSGTGELFF.

The chain couples TRBV29-1 to TRBJ1-1, with TRBD1 as a possible D gene (5 bases). The CDR3 totals 12 residues. Deletions cut 7 bases from V and 1 base from J, with 10 bases between. Germline V gene lookup returns CDR1 SQVTM and CDR2 ANQGSEA. DNA of the CDR3: TGCAGCGCACCGACAGAGAACACTGAAGCTTTCTTT. Translating it yields CSAPTENTEAFF.

The CDR3 loop is CASSADRGRTDTQYF. The CDR3 coding sequence is TGCGCCAGCAGCGCGGACAGGGGTCGTACAGATACGCAGTATTTT. The rearrangement uses TRBV5-1 and TRBJ2-3, with 9 positions matching TRBD1. After removal of 4 bases from V and 3 bases from J, the junction contained 6 bases not matched to a gene. Germline CDR1 and CDR2: SGHRS and YFSETQ. This CDR3 is built from 15 residues.

The J gene is TRBJ2-1, the V gene TRBV6-5; D possibly corresponds to TRBD2 (6 bases). Germline V gives CDR1 MNHEY, CDR2 SVGAGI. V dropped 2 bases and J dropped 3 bases, with 14 bases sitting between them. The CDR3 has 16 residues. The CDR3 nucleotides read TGTGCCAGCAGTTACAGGGCCGGGGGTGGCTACAATGAGCAGTTCTTC. Protein: CASSYRAGGGYNEQFF.

V and J are TRBV4-1 and TRBJ2-1; 9 bases agree with TRBD2. The CDR3 spans 17 residues. The J segment lost 4 bases and the V segment lost 4 bases, leaving 11 bases of the junction unmatched. Germline V gene sequence: CDR1 MGHRA, CDR2 YSYEKL. CDR3 region: CASSPRTTSGKYNEQFF. The CDR3 nucleotides read TGCGCCAGCAGCCCCAGAACGACTAGCGGAAAATACAATGAGCAGTTCTTC.

The genes are TRBV12-2 and TRBJ1-2. TRBV12-2 is designated a pseudogene. The CDR3 totals 14 residues. CDR3 protein: CASRLGLILYGYTF. CDR3 nucleotides: TGTGCAAGTCGCCTGGGACTGATCCTCTATGGCTACACCTTC.